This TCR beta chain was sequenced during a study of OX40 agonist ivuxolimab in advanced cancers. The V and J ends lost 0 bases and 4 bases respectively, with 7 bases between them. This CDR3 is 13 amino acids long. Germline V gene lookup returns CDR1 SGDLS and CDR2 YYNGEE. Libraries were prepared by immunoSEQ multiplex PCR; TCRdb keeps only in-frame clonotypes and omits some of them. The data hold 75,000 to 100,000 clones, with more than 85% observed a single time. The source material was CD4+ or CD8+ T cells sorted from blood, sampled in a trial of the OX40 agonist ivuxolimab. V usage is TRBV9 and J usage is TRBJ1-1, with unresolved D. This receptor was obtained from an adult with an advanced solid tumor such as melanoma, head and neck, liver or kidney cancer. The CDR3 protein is CASSVVESTEAFF. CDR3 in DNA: TGTGCCAGCAGCGTAGTGGAAAGCACTGAAGCTTTCTTT. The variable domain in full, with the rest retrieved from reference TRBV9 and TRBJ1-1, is DSGVTQTPKHLITATGQRVTLRCSPRSGDLSVYWYQQSLDQGLQFLIQYYNGEERAKGNILERFSAQQFPDLHSELNLSSLELGDSALYFCASSVVESTEAFFGQGTRLTVV.